This T cell receptor beta chain originates from a study of TIL therapy for anti-PD-1-resistant metastatic lung cancer. Time point of the sample: pre-treatment sample, taken before nivolumab and TIL therapy. The tumor samples were excised metastases, mostly pleural nodules or supraclavicular lymph nodes. V lost 0 bases and J lost 7, with 9 bases in between. There are 13 residues in the CDR3. The germline gives CDR1 SGHTA, CDR2 FQGNSA. This was the immunoSEQ v3 assay. Assay used: immunoSEQ multiplex PCR; TCRdb lists only in-frame clones, some missing. The sample has approximately 27,000 clones, roughly 72% seen once.

The TCR was taken from a person between 30 and 79 years old with non-small cell lung cancer. The material was tumor tissue, obtained at baseline. V and J are TRBV7-2 and TRBJ1-2; D is undetermined. The CDR3 is CASSLAGSGGYTF. CDR3 coding DNA: TGTGCCAGCAGCTTAGCGGGCTCCGGTGGCTACACCTTC. Using reference TRBV7-2 and TRBJ1-2 for the parts outside the CDR3, the full variable domain is GAGVSQSPSNKVTEKGKDVELRCDPISGHTALYWYRQSLGQGLEFLIYFQGNSAPDKSGLPSDRFSAERTGGSVSTLTIQRTQQEDSAVYLCASSLAGSGGYTFGSGTRLTVV.